This T cell receptor beta chain emerged from a study of T-cell memory formation after mild COVID-19. TCRdb recomputed calls from the 5' RACE reads with MiXCR, one row per CDR3 protein. This repertoire shows more than 85,000 distinct CDR3 sequences, around 10% found once; its top ten account for approximately 40%. V lost 5 bases to trimming and J lost 3 bases, with 11 bases between them. The CDR3 is 13 residues long. This clonotype was observed many times. The TCR sequence derives from a man between 18 and 35 years old who had mild COVID-19 (a few samples of this study predate the infection). Cell type and time point are not known. Sequencing used PBMCs or a T cell subset sorted from them (not recorded which). The chain links TRBV12-3 or TRBV12-4 to TRBJ2-7, with D maybe TRBD1 (6 bases). CDR3 DNA sequence: TGTGCCAGCAGTCGAGGACAGATCTACGAGCAGTACTTC. Its protein is CASSRGQIYEQYF.